This record covers a single TCR beta chain. The data were taken from a study of blood T cell repertoires in COVID-19. V was shortened by 9 bases and J by 4 bases, with 12 bases between the two germline ends. Germline CDR1 and CDR2: MNHEY and SVGAGI. This CDR3 contains 12 residues. Generated by immunoSEQ multiplex PCR, the TCRdb table keeps only in-frame clones and is missing some. The sample includes about 68,000 clones, about 92% of them seen just once. This chain joins TRBV6-5 and TRBJ1-1; maybe TRBD1 (6 bases). Input material: peripheral blood. This clonotype was obtained from a man in his fifties with COVID-19, enrolled during active disease. The CDR3 loop reads CASSTGFTEAFF. In DNA form, the CDR3 reads TGTGCCAGTTCAACAGGGTTCACTGAAGCTTTCTTT.